This T cell receptor beta chain was recovered during a study of T cells in Graves' hyperthyroidism and ophthalmopathy. Study-level points and caveats: Most thyroid clonotypes with frequency above 0.001 were detected in blood.

Researchers defined stable Graves' hyperthyroidism as no ophthalmopathy progression within 18 months. Subjects aged 18 to 65 presented with newly diagnosed hyperthyroidism of less than 2 months' duration. Lactation, pregnancy, other autoimmune disease or uncontrolled infection excluded patients. The CDR3 regions of TCR beta were amplified from RNA transcripts. RT-PCR in the first round (using the HTBI primer set) targeted the TCR CDR3. TCRdb ran MiXCR on the multiplex PCR reads and lists one entry per CDR3 protein. Among roughly 200,000 distinct CDR3 sequences listed, approximately 20% were seen once. Trimming stripped 1 base from V and 6 bases from J, with 10 bases between. The germline V gene has CDR1 SEHNR and CDR2 FQNEAQ (reference sequence). This CDR3 is 14 amino acids long. This clonotype was seen ten or more times. Its antigen is unknown.

The sequence came from a man aged 35 to 55 with Graves' hyperthyroidism. This chain connects TRBV7-9 to TRBJ2-1; no firm D call. Material for sequencing was blood. CDR3 sequence: CASSLELGLNEQFF. As DNA, the CDR3 is TGTGCCAGCAGCTTAGAGTTGGGCCTCAATGAGCAGTTCTTC.